The rows below give T cell receptor beta chains drawn from one sample of a study of T cells in localized non-small cell lung cancer. Generated by immunoSEQ multiplex PCR, the TCRdb table keeps only in-frame clones and is missing some. The sample includes some 30,000 clones, about nine tenths of them seen just once. The sequenced sample was peripheral blood mononuclear cells, obtained before any cancer treatment. These receptors originate from a man aged 40 to 69 with stage III lung adenocarcinoma. CDR3s include the opening cysteine and the closing phenylalanine or tryptophan. D genes are given only for firm matches.

d_call	j_call	v_call	cdr3_aa
TRBD1	TRBJ1-3	TRBV2	CASSYRGLGNTIYF
-	TRBJ1-1	TRBV15	CATSRDREAEAFF
TRBD1	TRBJ1-3	TRBV7-9	CASSSRTGASSGNTIYF
-	TRBJ2-3	TRBV7-3	CASSSTKDTQYF
-	TRBJ1-2	TRBV16	CASSQSTVAKYPRGYTF
-	TRBJ1-1	TRBV6-1	CASSEKAFPSAEAFF
-	TRBJ1-5	TRBV10-3	CAISDLDTNQPQHF
TRBD1	TRBJ2-5	TRBV6-5	CASSTTGLGTQYF
-	TRBJ1-5	TRBV28	CASRILNQPQHF
-	TRBJ1-2	TRBV7-9	CASSFLNRDFYGYTF
-	TRBJ1-3	TRBV9	CASSVTGNTIYF
TRBD1	TRBJ2-1	TRBV9	CASSADRAFYNEQFF
-	TRBJ1-1	TRBV6-6	CASSVKENEAFF
-	TRBJ2-3	TRBV7-9	CASSQLQSLGVPDTQYF
-	TRBJ1-2	TRBV7-2	CASSRIAGTDYGYTF
TRBD1	TRBJ1-4	TRBV11-3	CASSFGDSINEKLFF
TRBD2	TRBJ2-5	TRBV2	CASRGTSVETQYF
TRBD1	TRBJ2-1	TRBV7-8	CASSWDRDGNEQFF
-	TRBJ2-3	TRBV15	CATSPGGRGSTDTQYF
TRBD2	TRBJ2-7	TRBV5-1	CASSSVAGGSYEQYF
TRBD2	TRBJ2-5	TRBV9	CASSVIAGGLETQYF
-	TRBJ1-6	TRBV9	CASSVNTVASYNSPLHF
TRBD2	TRBJ2-7	TRBV2	CASSPLGGEGEQYF
-	TRBJ2-5	TRBV5-1	CASSGGLQRETQYF
-	TRBJ2-2	TRBV15	CATQIGRSTGELFF
-	TRBJ2-1	TRBV7-9	CASTADGSYNEQFF
TRBD2	TRBJ2-3	TRBV5-1	CASSLDRPLAGQTDTQYF
TRBD2	TRBJ2-5	TRBV7-2	CASSLLAGGETQYF
-	TRBJ2-7	TRBV10-2	CASREYGLYEQYF
-	TRBJ1-1	TRBV6-6	CASSYSRGPKNTEAFF
TRBD1	TRBJ1-6	TRBV6-5	CASSYGTGTRTLHF
TRBD2	TRBJ2-3	TRBV5-4	CASSLVSSGTQYF
-	TRBJ2-3	TRBV2	CASTFGGEQYF
-	TRBJ1-6	TRBV10-2	CASSEVGSYNSPLHF
-	TRBJ2-5	TRBV7-9	CASSLFGETQYF
-	TRBJ1-2	TRBV6-6	CASSREGGYTF
-	TRBJ1-6	TRBV7-6	CASSLGSGKGGSSPLHF
TRBD1	TRBJ1-4	TRBV4-2	CASSKDRVELFF
-	TRBJ2-2	TRBV7-2	CASSPPPYLNTGELFF
-	TRBJ2-7	TRBV5-6	CASSFYRSTYEQYF